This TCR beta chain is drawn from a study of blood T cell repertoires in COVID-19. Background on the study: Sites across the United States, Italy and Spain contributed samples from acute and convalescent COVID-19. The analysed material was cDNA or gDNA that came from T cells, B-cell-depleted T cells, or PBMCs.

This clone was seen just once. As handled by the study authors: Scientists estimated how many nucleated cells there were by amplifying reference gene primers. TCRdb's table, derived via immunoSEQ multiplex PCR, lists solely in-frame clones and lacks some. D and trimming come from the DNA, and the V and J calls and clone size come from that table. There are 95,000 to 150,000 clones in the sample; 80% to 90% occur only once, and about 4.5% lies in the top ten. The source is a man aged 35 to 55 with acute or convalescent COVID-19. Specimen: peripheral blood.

The CDR3 region is CASSLDGTSRSPLHF. The CDR3 coding sequence is TGTGCCAGCAGCTTAGACGGTACTTCTCGTTCACCCCTCCACTTT. This chain uses TRBV11-3 with TRBJ1-6, with D hard to call. The V end lost 0 bases, the J end lost 9 bases, and 12 bases lay between the germline ends. Per the germline V gene, CDR1 is SGHNT and CDR2 is YENEEA. The CDR3 loop spans 15 amino acids.